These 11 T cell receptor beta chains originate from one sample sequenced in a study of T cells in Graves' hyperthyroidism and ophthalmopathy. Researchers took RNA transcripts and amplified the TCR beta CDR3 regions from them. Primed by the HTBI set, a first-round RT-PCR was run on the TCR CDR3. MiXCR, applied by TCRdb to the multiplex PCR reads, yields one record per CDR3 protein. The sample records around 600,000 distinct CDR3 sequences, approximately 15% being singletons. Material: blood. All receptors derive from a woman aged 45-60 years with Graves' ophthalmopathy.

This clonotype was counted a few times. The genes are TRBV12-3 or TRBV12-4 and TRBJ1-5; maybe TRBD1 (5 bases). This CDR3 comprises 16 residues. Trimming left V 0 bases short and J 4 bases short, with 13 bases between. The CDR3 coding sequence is TGTGCCAGCAGTTTAGCGCAGGGCTTCGGAAATCAGCCCCAGCATTTT. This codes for CASSLAQGFGNQPQHF.

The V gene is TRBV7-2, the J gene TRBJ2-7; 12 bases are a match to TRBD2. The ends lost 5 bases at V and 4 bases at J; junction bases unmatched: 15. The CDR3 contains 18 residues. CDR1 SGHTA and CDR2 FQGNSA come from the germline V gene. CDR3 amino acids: CASSLLTSGRSSGYEQYF. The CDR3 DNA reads TGTGCCAGCAGCCTCTTGACTAGCGGGAGAAGCAGTGGGTACGAGCAGTACTTC.

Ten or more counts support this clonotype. The CDR3 region is CASSPNRAVNTIYF. Written as DNA, the CDR3 is TGTGCCAGCAGTCCCAACCGGGCGGTAAACACCATATATTTT. The V and J genes are TRBV27 and TRBJ1-3; D is undetermined. The CDR3 is 14 amino acids. Trimming cost V 5 bases and J 6 bases, with 14 bases left between them. The V gene's germline CDR1 is MNHEY and CDR2 SMNVEV (reference sequence).

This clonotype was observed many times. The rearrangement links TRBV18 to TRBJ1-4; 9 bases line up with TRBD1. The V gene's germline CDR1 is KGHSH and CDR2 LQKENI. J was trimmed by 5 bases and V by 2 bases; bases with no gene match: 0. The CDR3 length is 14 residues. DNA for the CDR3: TGTGCCAGCTCACCAGGACAGGGGAATGAAAAACTGTTTTTT. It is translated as CASSPGQGNEKLFF. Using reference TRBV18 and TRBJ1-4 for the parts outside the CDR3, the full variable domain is NAGVMQNPRHLVRRRGQEARLRCSPMKGHSHVYWYRQLPEEGLKFMVYLQKENIIDESGMPKERFSAEFPKEGPSILRIQQVVRGDSAAYFCASSPGQGNEKLFFGSGTQLSVL.

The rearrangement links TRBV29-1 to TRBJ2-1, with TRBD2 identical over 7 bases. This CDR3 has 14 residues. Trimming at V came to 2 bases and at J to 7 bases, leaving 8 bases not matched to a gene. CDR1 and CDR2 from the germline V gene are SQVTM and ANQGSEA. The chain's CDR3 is CSVERLALGNEQFF. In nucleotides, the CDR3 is TGCAGCGTTGAAAGACTAGCCCTAGGAAATGAGCAGTTCTTC.

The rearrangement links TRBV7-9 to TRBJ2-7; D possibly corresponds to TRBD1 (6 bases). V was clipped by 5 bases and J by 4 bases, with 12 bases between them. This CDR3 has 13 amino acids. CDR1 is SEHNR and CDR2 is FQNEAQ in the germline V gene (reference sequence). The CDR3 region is CASSHGQLYEQYF. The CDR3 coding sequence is TGTGCCAGCAGCCACGGACAGCTTTACGAGCAGTACTTC.

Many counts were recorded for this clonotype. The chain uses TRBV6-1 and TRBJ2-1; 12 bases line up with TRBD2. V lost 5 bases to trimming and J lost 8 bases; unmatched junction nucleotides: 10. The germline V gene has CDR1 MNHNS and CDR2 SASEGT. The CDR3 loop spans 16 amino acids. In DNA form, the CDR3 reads TGTGCCAGCAGTAGGGGTTCTAGCGGGAGGGTCGATGAGCAGTTCTTC. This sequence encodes CASSRGSSGRVDEQFF.

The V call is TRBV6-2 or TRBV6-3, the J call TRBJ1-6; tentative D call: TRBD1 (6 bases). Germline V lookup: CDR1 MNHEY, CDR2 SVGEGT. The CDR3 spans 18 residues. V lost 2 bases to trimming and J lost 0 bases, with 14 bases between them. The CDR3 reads CASSYIGQTSSYNSPLHF. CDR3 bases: TGTGCCAGCAGTTACATCGGACAGACGAGCTCCTATAATTCACCCCTCCACTTT.

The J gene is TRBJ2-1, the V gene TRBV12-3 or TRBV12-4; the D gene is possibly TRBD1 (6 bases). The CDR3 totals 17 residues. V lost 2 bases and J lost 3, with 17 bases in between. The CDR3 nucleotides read TGTGCCAGCAGTTTATTCCAGGGGCCAACCTTCTACAATGAGCAGTTCTTC. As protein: CASSLFQGPTFYNEQFF.

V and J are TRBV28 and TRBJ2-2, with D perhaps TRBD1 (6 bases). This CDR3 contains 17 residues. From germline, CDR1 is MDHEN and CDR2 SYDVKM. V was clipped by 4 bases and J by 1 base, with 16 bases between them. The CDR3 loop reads CASSSLPDRRNTGELFF. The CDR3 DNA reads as TGTGCCAGCAGTTCCCTACCTGACAGGCGGAACACCGGGGAGCTGTTTTTT.

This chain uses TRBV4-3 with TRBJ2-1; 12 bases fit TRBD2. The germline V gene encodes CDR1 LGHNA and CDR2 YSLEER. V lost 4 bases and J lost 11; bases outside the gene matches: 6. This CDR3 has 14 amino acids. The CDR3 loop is CASSLRLAGDKQFF. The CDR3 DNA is TGCGCCAGCAGCCTCCGACTAGCGGGAGATAAGCAGTTCTTC.